This passage covers 22 T cell receptor beta chains from one sample sequenced in a study of response to subunit inactivated influenza vaccine. TCRdb independently ran MiXCR on the RT-PCR reads; one entry per CDR3 protein. The top ten hold around 13% of the sample, which has roughly 570,000 distinct CDR3 sequences, around 13% seen once. The sequencing used PBMCs from blood, collected 45 days after vaccination. The receptor source for this set is a man in his fifties or sixties who received an inactivated influenza vaccine.

V gene TRBV5-5 combines with J gene TRBJ1-2; D remains unclear. Germline V gene sequence: CDR1 SGHKS, CDR2 YYEKEE (reference sequence). V lost 4 bases to trimming and J lost 8 bases, with 24 bases between them. The CDR3 length is 16 residues. The CDR3 DNA reads TGTGCCAGCAGCCCCCTTGCCGGGCGGGTGGGCGGCGGCTACACCTTC. Protein: CASSPLAGRVGGGYTF.

The chain joins TRBV27 to TRBJ1-2; TRBD1 might be the D (5 bases). With 5 bases removed from V and 0 bases from J, the gap between germline ends came to 10 bases. The CDR3 is 14 residues long. In germline, CDR1 is MNHEY, CDR2 SMNVEV (reference sequence). CDR3 loop: CASSIDRANYGYTF. As DNA, the CDR3 is TGTGCCAGCAGTATCGACAGAGCTAACTATGGCTACACCTTC.

Only a few counts were recorded for this clonotype. The chain carries TRBV7-9 and TRBJ2-5, with TRBD1 as a possible D gene (6 bases). Germline-derived CDR1 and CDR2 are SEHNR and FQNEAQ (reference sequence). The CDR3 consists of 12 residues. V was shortened by 5 bases and J by 8 bases, with 12 bases between the two germline ends. The CDR3 bases are TGTGCCAGCAGCGGGGGCGGGCGCACCCAGTACTTC. Translating it yields CASSGGGRTQYF.

This clonotype was seen more than once but under ten times. The J gene is TRBJ2-7, the V gene TRBV28, with D perhaps assigned TRBD1 or TRBD2 (7 bases each). Trimming stripped 7 bases from V and 2 bases from J, with 24 bases between. The germline V gene encodes CDR1 MDHEN and CDR2 SYDVKM. There are 17 residues in the CDR3. CDR3 coding DNA: TGTGCCAGCACCGCCCGGCGTTGGGGAGGGGGCCCCTACGAGCAGTACTTC. Translating gives CASTARRWGGGPYEQYF.

There are many counts of this clonotype. The genes are TRBV20-1 and TRBJ2-7, with D unclear. Germline V gene lookup returns CDR1 DFQATT and CDR2 SNEGSKA (reference sequence). V dropped 5 bases and J dropped 3 bases, with 14 bases sitting between them. The CDR3 sequence is 13 residues long. The CDR3 region has the DNA TGCAGTGCTTCTCCTGGTGGGGACTACGAGCAGTACTTC. Encoded protein: CSASPGGDYEQYF.

This clonotype came up many times. This chain links TRBV27 with TRBJ2-7; no definite D call. V was pared by 8 bases and J by 7 bases, with 12 bases between. This CDR3 spans 11 amino acids. Looked up from germline, CDR1 is MNHEY and CDR2 is SMNVEV (reference sequence). CDR3 in DNA: TGTGCCAGCCCTCTACTGGAGGAGCAGTACTTC. Translated: CASPLLEEQYF.

This clonotype was seen at least ten times. The V call is TRBV12-3 or TRBV12-4, the J call TRBJ2-1, with 8 bases fitting TRBD2. The CDR3 has 14 amino acids. Trimming took 6 bases from V and 6 from J; bases not matched to a gene: 7. In DNA, the CDR3 is TGTGCCAGCAGCACAAGGACTAGCTCCAATGAGCAGTTCTTC. It specifies CASSTRTSSNEQFF.

The chain combines TRBV4-1 with TRBJ2-2; a possible D gene is TRBD2 (7 bases). Trimming removed 2 bases at V and 0 bases at J, with 22 bases between. Germline loops: CDR1 MGHRA, CDR2 YSYEKL. The CDR3 length is 20 residues. CDR3 in amino acids: CASSQIIMPGGPTNTGELFF. The CDR3 DNA follows: TGCGCCAGCAGCCAAATCATTATGCCCGGGGGGCCAACGAACACCGGGGAGCTGTTTTTT.

This clonotype was detected only a few times. This sequence joins TRBV7-9 and TRBJ1-3, with D unclear. V lost 5 bases and J 0 bases, leaving 14 bases between the germline ends. The CDR3 is 16 residues long. Germline CDR1 is SEHNR and CDR2 is FQNEAQ (reference sequence). CDR3: CASSPVRQTSGNTIYF. In nucleotides, the CDR3 is TGTGCCAGCAGCCCAGTCAGGCAGACCTCTGGAAACACCATATATTTT.

In this sample, this clonotype turned up a few times. V usage is TRBV4-3 and J usage is TRBJ2-7; D is uncertain. This CDR3 comprises 16 residues. Trimming shortened V by 0 bases and J by 2 bases, and 14 bases separated the two germline ends. Looked up from germline, CDR1 is LGHNA and CDR2 is YSLEER. CDR3 residues: CASSQDHPVHTYEQYF. The CDR3 DNA follows: TGCGCCAGCAGCCAAGATCATCCCGTCCACACCTACGAGCAGTACTTC.

This clonotype showed up just a few times. The V gene is TRBV3-1, the J gene TRBJ2-4; D is uncertain. CDR3 size: 15 residues. V dropped 4 bases and J dropped 0 bases, with 10 bases sitting between them. Germline lookup yields CDR1 LGHDT and CDR2 YNNKEL (reference sequence). The CDR3 here is CASSRELVAKNIQYF. The CDR3 nucleotides are TGTGCCAGCAGCCGCGAATTAGTAGCCAAAAACATTCAGTACTTC.

This clonotype has a count of ten or more. Here the CDR3 reads CSARDEWGENTGELFF. The CDR3 coding sequence is TGCAGTGCTAGAGATGAGTGGGGGGAGAACACCGGGGAGCTGTTTTTT. V usage is TRBV20-1 and J usage is TRBJ2-2, with a possible D match to TRBD2 (6 bases). This CDR3 region has 16 residues. V gave up 0 bases and J gave up 1 base, with 12 bases separating them. Per the germline V gene, CDR1 is DFQATT and CDR2 is SNEGSKA (reference sequence).

V and J are TRBV20-1 and TRBJ2-3, with a weak D call TRBD2 (7 bases). V shed 5 bases and J shed 4 bases, with 19 bases lying between them. From germline, CDR1 is DFQATT and CDR2 SNEGSKA (reference sequence). This CDR3 spans 15 amino acids. The CDR3 DNA follows: TGCAGTGCTGGGGGAGGGGGGGCGCGGTCAGATACGCAGTATTTT. This gives the protein CSAGGGGARSDTQYF.

The chain recombines TRBV15 with TRBJ2-7; no firm D call. Looked up from germline, CDR1 is LNHNV and CDR2 is YYDKDF (reference sequence). Trimming took 0 bases from V and 7 from J, leaving 10 bases between them. This CDR3 contains 13 residues. In nucleotides, the CDR3 is TGTGCCACCAGCAGAGAGAGGCTGGGTGAGCAGTACTTC. Translation: CATSRERLGEQYF.

This clonotype was seen a few times. CDR3: CATSDLLTSGVNEQFF. Here the CDR3 DNA reads TGTGCCACCAGTGATTTGCTGACTAGCGGGGTTAATGAGCAGTTCTTC. The J gene is TRBJ2-1, the V gene TRBV24-1; 11 bases line up with TRBD2. The CDR3 contains 16 residues. The germline CDR1 and CDR2 sequences are KGHDR and SFDVKD. J gave up 7 bases and V 0 bases, and 4 bases lay outside the gene matches.

The rearrangement joins TRBV20-1 to TRBJ2-5; 13 bases match TRBD2. Trimming at V came to 6 bases and at J to 10 bases, leaving 11 bases not matched to a gene. The germline CDR1 and CDR2 sequences are DFQATT and SNEGSKA (reference sequence). The CDR3 consists of 14 residues. The CDR3 loop is CSAYGTSGKSDQYF. CDR3 sequence (DNA): TGCAGTGCCTACGGGACTAGCGGGAAGTCGGACCAGTACTTC.

The chain couples TRBV19 to TRBJ2-7; D possibly corresponds to TRBD1 (6 bases). CDR1 is LNHDA and CDR2 is SQIVND in the germline V gene (reference sequence). V lost 4 bases and J lost 3, with 13 bases in between. The CDR3 spans 14 residues. CDR3 in amino acids: CASSTDRRHYEQYF. CDR3 bases: TGTGCCAGTAGTACCGACAGGCGCCACTACGAGCAGTACTTC.

This chain connects TRBV5-1 to TRBJ2-1, with 9 positions matching TRBD2. The germline gives CDR1 SGHRS, CDR2 YFSETQ. V trimming: 6 bases; J trimming: 4 bases; junction bases outside the gene matches: 8. CDR3 length: 15 amino acids. The CDR3 protein is CASNPTAGGYNEQFF. CDR3 DNA sequence: TGCGCCAGCAACCCTACTGCGGGAGGGTACAATGAGCAGTTCTTC.

This clonotype was seen a handful of times. The V call is TRBV7-8, the J call TRBJ2-7; D is possibly TRBD2 (5 bases). The V end lost 1 base, the J end lost 0 bases, and 10 bases lay between the germline ends. The germline V gene encodes CDR1 SGHVS and CDR2 FQNEAQ. The length of the CDR3 is 15 residues. The chain's CDR3 is CASSLGGHYSYEQYF. The CDR3 DNA reads TGTGCCAGCAGCTTAGGAGGGCACTACTCCTACGAGCAGTACTTC.

This clonotype has a handful of counts. This rearrangement joins TRBV10-3 to TRBJ1-3; D uncertain. The CDR3 has 14 amino acids. The V and J ends lost 3 bases and 0 bases respectively, with 6 bases between them. The germline V gene has CDR1 ENHRY and CDR2 SYGVKD. CDR3 protein: CAISDGSSGNTIYF. For the CDR3, the DNA is TGTGCCATCAGTGATGGCAGCTCTGGAAACACCATATATTTT.

V usage is TRBV6-1 and J usage is TRBJ1-6; unclear D gene. Trimming shortened V by 2 bases and J by 0 bases, and 8 bases separated the two germline ends. The CDR3 loop spans 16 amino acids. CDR1 MNHNS and CDR2 SASEGT come from the germline V gene. This chain's CDR3 is CASSEYGSSYNSPLHF. The DNA for the CDR3 is TGTGCCAGCAGTGAATACGGGAGCTCCTATAATTCACCCCTCCACTTT.

This clonotype was observed many times. The gene calls are TRBV20-1 and TRBJ1-5; D is possibly TRBD1 (6 bases). The CDR3 spans 12 residues. CDR1 is DFQATT and CDR2 is SNEGSKA in the germline V gene (reference sequence). The CDR3: CSAGQNNQPQHF. The CDR3, as DNA: TGCAGCGCAGGACAGAACAATCAGCCCCAGCATTTT.